These T cell receptor beta chains were read from a single sample in a study of PD-1 blockade in classical Hodgkin lymphoma. The table came from immunoSEQ multiplex PCR; TCRdb's copy has only in-frame clones and leaves some out. Of about 9,700 clones listed, 70% to 85% were seen once; the top ten hold around 43%. Sequencing used peripheral blood mononuclear cells (PBMCs), obtained before the fourth cycle of nivolumab. The receptors originated from a human donor with classical Hodgkin lymphoma. The CDR3 runs from the conserved cysteine through the conserved F or W. The order of the fields is J gene, D gene, V gene, CDR3 DNA, CDR3 protein. D genes are given only for firm matches.

>TRBJ1-2|-|TRBV2
TGTGCCAAGGAACCCGGGACTCCCCTGAAAGGATTCGAGGGCTACACCTTC
CAKEPGTPLKGFEGYTF
>TRBJ1-4|-|TRBV6-1
TGTGCCAGCAGTGAAGCGGACACTTCCAGGGCATTT
CASSEADTSRAF
>TRBJ2-2|TRBD2|TRBV9
TGTGCCAGCAGCGTAGGGGGCCCGACTAGCGGGAGAATGGGTATTGGGGAGCTGTTTTTT
CASSVGGPTSGRMGIGELFF
>TRBJ2-3|-|TRBV9
TGTGCCAGCAGCGTAGATGGTTGGGCGAGCACAGATACGCAGTATTTT
CASSVDGWASTDTQYF
>TRBJ1-6|TRBD1|TRBV6-5
TGTGCCAGCAGACGGACAGGGTTCTTTGATTCACCCCTCCACTTT
CASRRTGFFDSPLHF
>TRBJ2-5|-|TRBV5-1
TGCGCCAGCAGCTTGGAGGGGGGAGAGACCCAGTACTTC
CASSLEGGETQYF
>TRBJ2-7|-|TRBV27
TGTGCCACCTCGTGGATTAGCGGCCACGAGCAGTACTTC
CATSWISGHEQYF
>TRBJ2-7|-|TRBV27
TGTGCCAGCAGTGGGGGCAGAGACTACGAGCAGTACTTC
CASSGGRDYEQYF
>TRBJ2-7|-|TRBV10-3
TGTGCCATCAGGAGGGGCGAGGGGGCCTACGAGCAGTACTTC
CAIRRGEGAYEQYF
>TRBJ2-7|TRBD1|TRBV28
TGTGCCAGCAGTCCCCTCCGGACAGGGGCCATCCCTCTCGAGCAGTACTTC
CASSPLRTGAIPLEQYF
>TRBJ2-1|-|TRBV14
TGTGCCAGCAGCCCCCTAGGGGGCAATGAGCAGTTCTTC
CASSPLGGNEQFF
>TRBJ2-1|TRBD2|TRBV5-4
TGTGCCAGCAGCTCCCTAGCGGGGAGGGGCAATGAGCAGTTCTTC
CASSSLAGRGNEQFF
>TRBJ2-7|TRBD1|TRBV5-8
TGTGCCAGCGGGACAGGCCCAACCTCCGGACTATCCTACGAGCAGTACTTC
CASGTGPTSGLSYEQYF
>TRBJ2-3|-|TRBV4-2
TGTGCCAGCAGCCAAGTAAGGGGAGAGGATACGCAGTATTTT
CASSQVRGEDTQYF
>TRBJ2-7|-|TRBV7-3
TGTGCCAGCAGCCCCCGCTCGGGTACCTACGAGCAGTACTTC
CASSPRSGTYEQYF
>TRBJ2-3|-|TRBV5-8
TGTGCCAGCAGCGCCGAGTGGGGGGGGCACACAGATACGCAGTATTTT
CASSAEWGGHTDTQYF